Sequencing of this T cell receptor (beta chain) was carried out in a study of Graves' ophthalmopathy and Graves' hyperthyroidism. This clonotype is a singleton in its sample. A much bigger clone sits one base away, suggesting this may be a read error. The CDR3 ends on some other residue instead of the conserved phenylalanine or tryptophan, so this is likely a read error. With a duration under 3 months, ophthalmopathy in the donors showed moderate-to-severe activity, CAS ≥3 and NOSPECS ≥4. CDR3 regions of TCR beta were amplified from RNA transcripts. Second-round multiplex PCR came after first-round RT-PCR with HTBI primers. A single record per CDR3 protein comes from TCRdb applying MiXCR to the multiplex PCR reads. The sample shows 740,000 or so distinct CDR3 sequences, roughly 40% of them seen only once. Trimming removed 2 bases from V and 0 bases from J; junction bases left unmatched: 10. CDR1 and CDR2 (germline): SQVTM, ANQGSEA. CDR3 size: 16 residues.

The specimen sequenced was peripheral blood. The chain has TRBV29-1 and TRBJ2-7; TRBD2 matches 7 bases. The sequence came from an adult man with Graves' ophthalmopathy. CDR3 DNA: TGCAGCGTTGAATCGGGGGGTAAATTGAGCTCCTACGAGCAGTACCTC. This codes for CSVESGGKLSSYEQYL.